This T cell receptor beta chain was identified during a study of tumor-infiltrating lymphocytes in primary liver carcinoma. Broader study findings: Among top clones, only about 7.5-25% appeared in all five tumor regions. Tumors reached a significantly greater top-250-clone fraction than blood did (p = 0.039).

With regard to this clonotype: What it binds is not known.

The CDR3 has 14 amino acids. The germline V and J ends were trimmed by 0 bases and 10 bases, with 14 bases remaining between them. Germline-derived CDR1 and CDR2 are SGHRS and YFSETQ. DNA and RNA were both co-extracted from about 19-30 mg of bulk tissue that had not been sorted. Surgeons treated the primary liver carcinoma of the patients by surgical resection. Total RNA (around 0.45 ug) served as template for TCR beta cDNA synthesis primed by a constant-region primer. Slightly modified ARM-PCR, run as three nested multiplex PCR rounds, produced the TCR beta libraries. Forward primers for TRBV1-TRBV30 and a C-beta reverse primer served the first two PCR rounds, at roughly 10 cycles each. TCRdb called the multiplex PCR reads again in MiXCR, with one record for every CDR3 protein. The sample yields approximately 190,000 distinct CDR3 sequences, 85% seen once.

What was sequenced was tumor tissue from primary liver carcinoma. This TCR came from a man between 40 and 49 years old with primary liver carcinoma and hepatitis B virus infection. The rearrangement uses TRBV5-1 and TRBJ2-1; no definite D call. CDR3 in amino acids: CASSLAGEPKEQFF. The CDR3 coding sequence is TGCGCCAGCAGCTTGGCCGGAGAGCCGAAAGAGCAGTTCTTC.